This T cell receptor beta chain originates from a study of CD8 T cells in Susac syndrome. Whole-study context: Six sequenced Susac syndrome patients had clinically active disease, while about 8 were in remission. Study results and limitations: Peak Susac CD8+ clonal expansion was seen in TEMRA cells and active patients.

An input of about 0.5 to 1 ug of RNA was subjected to reverse transcription using random hexamers. An immunoSEQ multiplex PCR generated amplified TCR beta CDR3 products spanning 54 Vbeta and 13 Jbeta. TCRdb recomputed calls from the immunoSEQ multiplex PCR reads with MiXCR, one row per CDR3 protein. The sample has around 85,000 distinct CDR3 sequences; approximately 95% are singletons. Points on this clonotype: What it recognizes is unknown.

Germline CDR1 reads MDHEN; CDR2 reads SYDVKM. With V trimmed by 7 bases and J by 3 bases, 8 bases remained unmatched. This CDR3 contains 16 residues. This sequence was found in a human donor with Susac syndrome. The sequenced sample was CD8+ T cells from PBMCs. This chain connects TRBV28 to TRBJ2-1, with TRBD2 matching 11 bases. Written as DNA, the CDR3 is TGTGCCAGCACCAATATAGCGGGAGGGTTCTACAATGAGCAGTTCTTC. Amino acids: CASTNIAGGFYNEQFF.